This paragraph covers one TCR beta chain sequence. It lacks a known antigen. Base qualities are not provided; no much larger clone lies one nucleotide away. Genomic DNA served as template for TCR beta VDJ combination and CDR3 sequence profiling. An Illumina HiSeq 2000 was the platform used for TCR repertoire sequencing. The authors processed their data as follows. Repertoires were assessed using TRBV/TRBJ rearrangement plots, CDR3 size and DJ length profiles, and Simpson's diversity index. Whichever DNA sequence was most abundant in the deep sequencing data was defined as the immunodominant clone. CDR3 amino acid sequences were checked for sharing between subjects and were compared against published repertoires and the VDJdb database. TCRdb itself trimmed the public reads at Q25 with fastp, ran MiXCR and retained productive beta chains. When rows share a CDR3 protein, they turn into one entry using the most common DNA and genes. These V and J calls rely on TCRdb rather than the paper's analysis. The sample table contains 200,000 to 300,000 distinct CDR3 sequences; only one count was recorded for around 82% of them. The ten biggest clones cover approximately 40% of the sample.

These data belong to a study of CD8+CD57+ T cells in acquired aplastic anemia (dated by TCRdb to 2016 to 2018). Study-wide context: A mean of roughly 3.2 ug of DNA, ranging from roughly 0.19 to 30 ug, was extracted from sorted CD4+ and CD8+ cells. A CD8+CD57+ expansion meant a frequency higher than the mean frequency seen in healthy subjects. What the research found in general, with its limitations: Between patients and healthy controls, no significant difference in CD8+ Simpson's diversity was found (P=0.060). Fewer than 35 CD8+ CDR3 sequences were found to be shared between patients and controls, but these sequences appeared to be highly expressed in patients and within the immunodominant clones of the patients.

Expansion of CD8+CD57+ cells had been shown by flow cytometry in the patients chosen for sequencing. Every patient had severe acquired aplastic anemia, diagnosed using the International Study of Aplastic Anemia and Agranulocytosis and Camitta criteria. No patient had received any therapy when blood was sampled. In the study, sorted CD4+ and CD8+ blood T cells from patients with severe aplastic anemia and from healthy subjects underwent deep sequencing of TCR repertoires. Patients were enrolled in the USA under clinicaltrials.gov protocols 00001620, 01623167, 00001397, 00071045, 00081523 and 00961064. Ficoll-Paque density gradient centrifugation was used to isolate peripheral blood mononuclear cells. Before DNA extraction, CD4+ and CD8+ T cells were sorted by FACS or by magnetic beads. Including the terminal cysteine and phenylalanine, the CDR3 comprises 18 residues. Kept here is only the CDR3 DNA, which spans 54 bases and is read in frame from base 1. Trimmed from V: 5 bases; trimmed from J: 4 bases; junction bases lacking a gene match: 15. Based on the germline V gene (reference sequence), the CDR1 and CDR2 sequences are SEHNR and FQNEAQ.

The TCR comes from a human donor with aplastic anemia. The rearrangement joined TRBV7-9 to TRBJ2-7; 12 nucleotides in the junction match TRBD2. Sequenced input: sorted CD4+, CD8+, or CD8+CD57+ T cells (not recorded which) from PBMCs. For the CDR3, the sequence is CASSDPSGGAHNEYEQYF. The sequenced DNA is TGTGCCAGCAGCGACCCTAGCGGGGGGGCTCACAATGAGTACGAGCAGTACTTC. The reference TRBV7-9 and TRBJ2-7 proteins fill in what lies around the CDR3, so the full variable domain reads DTGVSQNPRHKITKRGQNVTFRCDPISEHNRLYWYRQTLGQGPEFLTYFQNEAQLEKSRLLSDRFSAERPKGSFSTLEIQRTEQGDSAMYLCASSDPSGGAHNEYEQYFGPGTRLTVT.